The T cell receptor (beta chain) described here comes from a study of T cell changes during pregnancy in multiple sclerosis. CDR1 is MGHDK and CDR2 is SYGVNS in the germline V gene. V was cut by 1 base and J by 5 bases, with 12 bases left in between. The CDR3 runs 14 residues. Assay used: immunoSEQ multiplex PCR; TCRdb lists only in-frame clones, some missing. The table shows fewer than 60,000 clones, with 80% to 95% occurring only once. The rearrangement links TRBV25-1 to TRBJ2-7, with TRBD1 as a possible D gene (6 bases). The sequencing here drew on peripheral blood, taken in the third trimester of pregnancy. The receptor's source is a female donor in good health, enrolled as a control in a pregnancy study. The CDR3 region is CASSEFGGWDEQYF. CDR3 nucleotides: TGTGCCAGCAGTGAATTTGGGGGCTGGGACGAGCAGTACTTC.